This TCR beta chain was found in a study of PD-1 blockade in classical Hodgkin lymphoma. Whole-study results and caveats: Compared with healthy donors, newly diagnosed patients reportedly showed lower baseline TCR diversity. Exclusion was the outcome for patients who began nivolumab under 1 year after ASCT. The origin of the repertoire differences remains undefined, with disease activity or prior therapy as possible causes.

The assay was immunoSEQ multiplex PCR, and TCRdb's table has in-frame clones only and misses some. Among roughly 150,000 clones listed, under 85% were seen once. Germline-derived CDR1 and CDR2 are MNHEY and SVGAGI. This CDR3 spans 15 amino acids. Trimming took off 2 bases at V and 3 bases at J, with 13 bases between the two ends. Every patient was affected by relapse after autologous stem cell transplantation, while exposure to brentuximab vedotin was not uniform. Details on this clone: Its antigen remains unidentified.

The TCR was taken from a human donor with classical Hodgkin lymphoma. The rearrangement joins TRBV6-5 to TRBJ1-2, with a tentative D call TRBD1 (6 bases). Sequences were derived from peripheral blood mononuclear cells (PBMCs), sampled before the second cycle of nivolumab. As DNA, the CDR3 is TGTGCCAGCAGTTACCGGGGGGGGCTTGACTATGGCTACACCTTC. This sequence encodes CASSYRGGLDYGYTF.